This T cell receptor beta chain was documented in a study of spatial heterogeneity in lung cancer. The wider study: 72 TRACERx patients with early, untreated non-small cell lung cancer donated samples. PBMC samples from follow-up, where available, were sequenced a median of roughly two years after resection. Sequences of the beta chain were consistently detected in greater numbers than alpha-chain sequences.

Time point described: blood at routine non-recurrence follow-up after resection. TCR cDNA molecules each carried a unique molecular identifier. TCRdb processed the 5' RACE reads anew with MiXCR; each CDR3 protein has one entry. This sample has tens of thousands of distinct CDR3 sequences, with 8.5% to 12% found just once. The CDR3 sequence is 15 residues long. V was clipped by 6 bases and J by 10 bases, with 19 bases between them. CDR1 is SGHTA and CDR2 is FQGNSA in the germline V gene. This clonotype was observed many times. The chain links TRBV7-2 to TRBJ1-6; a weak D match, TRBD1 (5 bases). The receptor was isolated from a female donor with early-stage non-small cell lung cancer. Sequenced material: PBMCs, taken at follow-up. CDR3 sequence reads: CASSPFSGAESPLHF. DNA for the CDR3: TGTGCCAGCAGTCCTTTCAGTGGGGCCGAATCACCCCTCCACTTT.